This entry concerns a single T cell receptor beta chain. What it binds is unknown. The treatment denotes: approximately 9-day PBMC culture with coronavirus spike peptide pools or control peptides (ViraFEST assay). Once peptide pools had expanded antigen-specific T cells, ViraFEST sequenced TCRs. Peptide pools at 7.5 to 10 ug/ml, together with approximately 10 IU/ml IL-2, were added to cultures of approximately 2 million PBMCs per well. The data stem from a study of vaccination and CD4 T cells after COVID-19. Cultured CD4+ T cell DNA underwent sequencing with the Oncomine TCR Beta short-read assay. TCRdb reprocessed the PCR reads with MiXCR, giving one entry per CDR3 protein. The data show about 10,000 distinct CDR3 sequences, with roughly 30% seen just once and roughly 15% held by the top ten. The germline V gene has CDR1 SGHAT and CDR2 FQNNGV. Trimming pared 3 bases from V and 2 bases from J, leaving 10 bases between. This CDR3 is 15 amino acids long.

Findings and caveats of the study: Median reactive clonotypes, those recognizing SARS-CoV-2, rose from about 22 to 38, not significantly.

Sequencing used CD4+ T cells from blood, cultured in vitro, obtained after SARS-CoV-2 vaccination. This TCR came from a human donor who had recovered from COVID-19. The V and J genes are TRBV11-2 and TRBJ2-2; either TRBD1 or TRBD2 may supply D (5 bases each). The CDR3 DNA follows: TGTGCCAGCAGCTTGAGGGGCTTCAACACCGGGGAGCTGTTTTTT. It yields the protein CASSLRGFNTGELFF.